The 28 T cell receptor beta chains given below trace back to one sample, sequenced in a study of Tregs in tolerant kidney transplant recipients. Generated by immunoSEQ multiplex PCR, the TCRdb table keeps only in-frame clones and is missing some. The table lists some 66,000 clones, 92% of them singletons. Material: CD8+ T cells from blood, obtained before the transplant. The receptors were sampled from a human donor who received a combined kidney and bone marrow transplant.

V gene TRBV4-3 combines with J gene TRBJ2-7, with TRBD1 as a possible D gene (5 bases). The CDR3 length is 13 residues. V was trimmed by 6 bases and J by 3 bases, leaving 12 bases between them. CDR1 and CDR2 from the germline V gene are LGHNA and YSLEER. CDR3 sequence reads: CASSLSRGYEQYF. As DNA, the CDR3 is TGCGCCAGCAGTCTAAGTAGGGGCTACGAGCAGTACTTC.

The chain combines TRBV5-1 with TRBJ2-7; D remains ambiguous. Trimming removed 10 bases from V and 0 bases from J, with 14 bases in between. Germline CDR1 reads SGHRS; CDR2 reads YFSETQ. The length of the CDR3 is 13 residues. As DNA, the CDR3 is TGCGCCTCACGCCGAACTGACTCCTACGAGCAGTACTTC. Translated, it gives CASRRTDSYEQYF.

The V and J genes are TRBV4-3 and TRBJ2-1, with D possibly matching TRBD2 (5 bases). Germline CDR1 is LGHNA and CDR2 is YSLEER. Trimming cost V 1 base and J 12 bases, with 13 bases left between them. The CDR3 is 13 amino acids. The CDR3: CASSQVTTQGQFF. As DNA, the CDR3 is TGCGCCAGCAGCCAAGTGACTACCCAAGGGCAGTTCTTC.

This clone was seen just once. The chain has TRBV29-1 and TRBJ2-1; possible D gene TRBD2, 6 bases. The CDR3 has 13 amino acids. Trimming stripped 6 bases from V and 2 bases from J, with 11 bases between. The germline CDR1 and CDR2 sequences are SQVTM and ANQGSEA. For the CDR3, the DNA is TGCAGCGTCGGATGGGGGGCCTACAATGAGCAGTTCTTC. This gives the protein CSVGWGAYNEQFF.

The V gene is TRBV7-9, the J gene TRBJ1-1; D unclear. Trimming pared 1 base from V and 5 bases from J, leaving 11 bases between. Germline V CDR1 and CDR2: SEHNR, FQNEAQ (reference sequence). There are 14 residues in the CDR3. The CDR3 spells CASSLGRMETEAFF. As DNA, the CDR3 is TGTGCCAGCAGCTTAGGCAGGATGGAAACTGAAGCTTTCTTT.

The gene calls are TRBV28 and TRBJ2-7; possibly TRBD1 for D (6 bases). Germline V gives CDR1 MDHEN, CDR2 SYDVKM. The CDR3 covers 14 residues. The V gene lost 7 bases and the J gene lost 0 bases, with 13 bases spanning the gap. For the CDR3, the DNA is TGTGCCAGCAACACAGGGATCCGCTCCTACGAGCAGTACTTC. It yields the protein CASNTGIRSYEQYF.

The chain joins TRBV10-3 to TRBJ2-3; D unresolved. From germline, CDR1 is ENHRY and CDR2 SYGVKD. This CDR3 has 13 residues. With 11 bases removed from V and 1 base from J, the gap between germline ends came to 13 bases. The CDR3: CAAKNGGTDTQYF. The DNA for the CDR3 is TGTGCCGCCAAGAACGGAGGCACAGATACGCAGTATTTT.

The genes are TRBV21-1 and TRBJ2-1; the listed D gene, TRBD2, was not tested against the DNA. TRBV21-1 is assigned pseudogene status. The CDR3 loop spans 19 amino acids. The CDR3 here is CASSKARWPETSFRNEQFF. CDR3 bases: TGTGCCAGCAGCAAAGCGAGGTGGCCCGAGACTAGTTTTCGAAATGAGCAGTTCTTC.

The chain is built from TRBV10-3 and TRBJ2-3; D is possibly TRBD1 (6 bases). Germline CDR1 is ENHRY and CDR2 is SYGVKD. The CDR3 totals 19 residues. The germline V and J ends were trimmed by 5 bases and 0 bases, with 24 bases remaining between them. The CDR3 loop reads CAISPGEWGRTSSTDTQYF. The CDR3 region has the DNA TGTGCCATCAGTCCCGGGGAGTGGGGGCGAACCTCTAGCACAGATACGCAGTATTTT.

About this clone: A junction end diverges from the germline sequence, so it may reflect a read error. The rearrangement links TRBV30 to TRBJ2-2, with a tentative D call TRBD2 (5 bases). The CDR3 is made up of 14 amino acids. The V gene's germline CDR1 is GTSNPN and CDR2 SVGIG (reference sequence). CDR3 DNA: TGTGCCCGGAGTTGGGCGGGGAACACCGGGGAGCTGTTTTTT. It codes for CARSWAGNTGELFF.

V gene TRBV5-1 combines with J gene TRBJ2-1; D not certain. Per germline, CDR1 SGHRS and CDR2 YFSETQ. V gave up 0 bases and J gave up 5 bases, with 9 bases separating them. The CDR3 has 14 amino acids. This chain's CDR3 is CASSLGGPDNEQFF. The CDR3 nucleotides read TGCGCCAGCAGCTTGGGTGGGCCGGACAATGAGCAGTTCTTC.

This clone was seen a single time. The chain is built from TRBV19 and TRBJ2-1; 9 bases line up with TRBD1. Unmatched junction bases numbered 14, after V lost 5 bases and J lost 12 bases. Germline CDR1 is LNHDA and CDR2 is SQIVND (reference sequence). This CDR3 has 15 amino acids. CDR3: CASSASGQGGFSQFF. The DNA of the CDR3 is TGTGCCAGTAGTGCTTCGGGACAGGGAGGGTTCTCGCAGTTCTTC.

The gene calls are TRBV7-2 and TRBJ2-3; maybe TRBD2 (5 bases). V lost 5 bases and J 5 bases, leaving 11 bases between the germline ends. There are 13 residues in the CDR3. Germline lookup yields CDR1 SGHTA and CDR2 FQGNSA. The CDR3 is CASSPKGGDTQYF. As DNA, the CDR3 is TGTGCCAGCAGCCCAAAAGGAGGAGATACGCAGTATTTT.

The V gene is TRBV29-1, the J gene TRBJ2-5; TRBD2 matches 11 bases. Trimming removed 4 bases from V and 5 bases from J; junction bases left unmatched: 9. The CDR3 runs to 15 residues. CDR1 SQVTM and CDR2 ANQGSEA come from the germline V gene. This CDR3 reads CSVVLAGDPEETQYF. DNA of the CDR3: TGCAGCGTTGTACTAGCGGGGGACCCTGAGGAGACCCAGTACTTC.

This clone was detected only a few times. The gene calls are TRBV18 and TRBJ1-1; D is undetermined. Trimming stripped 5 bases from V and 8 bases from J, with 3 bases between. Germline CDR1 is KGHSH and CDR2 is LQKENI. The CDR3 covers 9 residues. CDR3 bases: TGTGCCAGCTCAACAGAAGCTTTCTTT. Its protein product is CASSTEAFF.

The chain employs TRBV5-6 and TRBJ2-1; D unclear. V was pared by 2 bases and J by 7 bases, with 7 bases between. CDR1 is SGHDT, CDR2 YYEEEE, per germline. This CDR3 spans 12 amino acids. The CDR3 DNA reads TGTGCCAGCAGCTTCGTTCGTAATGAGCAGTTCTTC. This sequence encodes CASSFVRNEQFF.

The rearrangement joins TRBV4-1 to TRBJ1-5; D is unresolved. Trimming stripped 0 bases from V and 4 bases from J, with 13 bases between. Germline lookup yields CDR1 MGHRA and CDR2 YSYEKL. CDR3 length equals 16 residues. CDR3 bases: TGCGCCAGCAGCCAAGAGGGAGGGAACCGGAATCAGCCCCAGCATTTT. It yields the protein CASSQEGGNRNQPQHF.

This clone was recorded once. The rearrangement uses TRBV7-2 and TRBJ2-1; maybe TRBD2 (5 bases). Trimming removed 2 bases from V and 4 bases from J, with 12 bases in between. Germline V gives CDR1 SGHTA, CDR2 FQGNSA. This CDR3 has 15 amino acids. CDR3 region: CASSLTSGPYNEQFF. The CDR3 DNA reads TGTGCCAGCAGCTTAACAAGCGGTCCTTACAATGAGCAGTTCTTC. The variable domain in full, completed from reference TRBV7-2 and TRBJ2-1, reads GAGVSQSPSNKVTEKGKDVELRCDPISGHTALYWYRQSLGQGLEFLIYFQGNSAPDKSGLPSDRFSAERTGGSVSTLTIQRTQQEDSAVYLCASSLTSGPYNEQFFGPGTRLTVL.

The V and J genes are TRBV27 and TRBJ2-7, with D possibly matching TRBD1 (5 bases). The germline V gene encodes CDR1 MNHEY and CDR2 SMNVEV (reference sequence). V was trimmed by 3 bases and J by 6 bases, leaving 9 bases between them. This CDR3 region has 12 residues. The DNA of the CDR3 is TGTGCCAGCAGTTTTCAGGGCTCCGAGCAGTACTTC. This sequence encodes CASSFQGSEQYF.

This clone was observed once. V and J are TRBV9 and TRBJ2-2; D possibly corresponds to TRBD2 (5 bases). V was clipped by 4 bases and J by 4 bases, with 14 bases between them. From germline, CDR1 is SGDLS and CDR2 YYNGEE. This CDR3 is built from 15 residues. The chain's CDR3 is CASSPTGDVTGELFF. CDR3 DNA sequence: TGTGCCAGCAGCCCCACCGGGGATGTCACCGGGGAGCTGTTTTTT.

This clone was detected once. This chain links TRBV18 with TRBJ2-7; D uncertain. In germline, CDR1 is KGHSH, CDR2 LQKENI. The CDR3 length is 14 residues. Trimming cost V 0 bases and J 2 bases, with 8 bases left between them. The CDR3 DNA follows: TGTGCCAGCTCACCACCGAGGCTGACCTACGAGCAGTACTTC. Translating it yields CASSPPRLTYEQYF. Full variable domain (missing parts from reference TRBV18 and TRBJ2-7): NAGVMQNPRHLVRRRGQEARLRCSPMKGHSHVYWYRQLPEEGLKFMVYLQKENIIDESGMPKERFSAEFPKEGPSILRIQQVVRGDSAAYFCASSPPRLTYEQYFGPGTRLTVT.

This clone was counted once. This chain joins TRBV18 and TRBJ2-7; tentative D call: TRBD1 (6 bases). The ends were cut back, 2 bases at V and 6 bases at J, with 11 bases in the middle. Looked up from germline, CDR1 is KGHSH and CDR2 is LQKENI. This CDR3 is built from 13 residues. Here the CDR3 reads CASSPGTSGEQYF. The DNA of the CDR3 is TGTGCCAGCTCACCAGGGACATCCGGCGAGCAGTACTTC.

The chain links TRBV9 to TRBJ2-3, with 7 positions matching TRBD2. From germline, CDR1 is SGDLS and CDR2 YYNGEE. The V segment lost 1 base and the J segment 4 bases; nucleotides outside the gene matches: 6. This CDR3 comprises 15 residues. The CDR3 bases are TGTGCCAGCAGCGTATGGGGGGGGAAGGCAGATACGCAGTATTTT. It translates to CASSVWGGKADTQYF.

The chain joins TRBV4-2 to TRBJ1-3; no definite D call. The CDR3 consists of 14 residues. Germline assignment: CDR1 LGHNA and CDR2 YNFKEQ. V gave up 4 bases and J gave up 0 bases, with 7 bases separating them. The DNA for the CDR3 is TGTGCCAGCAGCCCAGACCACTCTGGAAACACCATATATTTT. This gives the protein CASSPDHSGNTIYF.

This clone was seen a few times. This chain uses TRBV6-5 with TRBJ2-7; tentatively, D is TRBD1 (6 bases). With 4 bases removed from V and 3 bases from J, the gap between germline ends came to 13 bases. The V gene's germline CDR1 is MNHEY and CDR2 SVGAGI. The CDR3 has 14 residues. CDR3 loop: CASSLAGAIYEQYF. DNA for the CDR3: TGTGCCAGCAGTTTGGCAGGGGCGATCTACGAGCAGTACTTC.

The chain joins TRBV9 to TRBJ1-1; weak D call: TRBD1 (5 bases). Between the trimmed V and J ends, which lost 1 base and 1 base, there was a span of 8 bases. This CDR3 has 14 amino acids. From germline, CDR1 is SGDLS and CDR2 YYNGEE. The CDR3, as DNA: TGTGCCAGCAGCGTATCAGGGCGGAACACTGAAGCTTTCTTT. Encoded protein: CASSVSGRNTEAFF.

The gene calls are TRBV4-3 and TRBJ2-7, with 7 nucleotides matching TRBD1. V lost 0 bases and J lost 6; bases outside the gene matches: 8. Germline V gene sequence: CDR1 LGHNA, CDR2 YSLEER. The CDR3 has 15 amino acids. The CDR3 DNA follows: TGCGCCAGCAGCCAAGATCCACAGGGGATTAGCGAGCAGTACTTC. Amino acid sequence: CASSQDPQGISEQYF.

This chain uses TRBV6-5 with TRBJ2-7; 9 bases map to TRBD1. CDR3 length: 14 amino acids. Germline lookup yields CDR1 MNHEY and CDR2 SVGAGI. V lost 0 bases and J lost 5; bases outside the gene matches: 2. The CDR3: CASSYSDRGNEQYF. For the CDR3, the DNA is TGTGCCAGCAGTTACTCTGACAGGGGGAACGAGCAGTACTTC.